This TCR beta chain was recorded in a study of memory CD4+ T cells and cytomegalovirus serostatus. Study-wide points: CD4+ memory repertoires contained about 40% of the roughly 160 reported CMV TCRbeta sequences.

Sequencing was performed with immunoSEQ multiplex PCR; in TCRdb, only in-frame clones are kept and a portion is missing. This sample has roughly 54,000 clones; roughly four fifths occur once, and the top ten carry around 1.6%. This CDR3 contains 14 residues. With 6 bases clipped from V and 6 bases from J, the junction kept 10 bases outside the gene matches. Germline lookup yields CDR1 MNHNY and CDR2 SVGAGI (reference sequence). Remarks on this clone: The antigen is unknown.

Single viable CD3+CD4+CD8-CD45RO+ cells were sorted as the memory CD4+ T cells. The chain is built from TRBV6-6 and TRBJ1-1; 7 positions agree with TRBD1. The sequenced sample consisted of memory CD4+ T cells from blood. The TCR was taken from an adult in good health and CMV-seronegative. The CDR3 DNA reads TGTGCCAGCAGCCTAGGGGGCGCACAGGCTGAAGCTTTCTTT. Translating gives CASSLGGAQAEAFF.